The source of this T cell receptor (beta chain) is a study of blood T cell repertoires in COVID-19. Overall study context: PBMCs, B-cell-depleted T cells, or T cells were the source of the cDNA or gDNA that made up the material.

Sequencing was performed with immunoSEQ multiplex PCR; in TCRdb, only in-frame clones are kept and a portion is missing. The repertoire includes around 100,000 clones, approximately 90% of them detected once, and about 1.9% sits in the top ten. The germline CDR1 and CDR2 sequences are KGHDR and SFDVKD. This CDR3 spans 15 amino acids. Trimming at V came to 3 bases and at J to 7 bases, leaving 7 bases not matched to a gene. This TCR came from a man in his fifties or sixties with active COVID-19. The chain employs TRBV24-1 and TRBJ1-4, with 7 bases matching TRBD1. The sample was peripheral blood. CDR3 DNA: TGTGCCACCAGTGATCCACGACAGGGTGGTGAAAAACTGTTTTTT. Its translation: CATSDPRQGGEKLFF.